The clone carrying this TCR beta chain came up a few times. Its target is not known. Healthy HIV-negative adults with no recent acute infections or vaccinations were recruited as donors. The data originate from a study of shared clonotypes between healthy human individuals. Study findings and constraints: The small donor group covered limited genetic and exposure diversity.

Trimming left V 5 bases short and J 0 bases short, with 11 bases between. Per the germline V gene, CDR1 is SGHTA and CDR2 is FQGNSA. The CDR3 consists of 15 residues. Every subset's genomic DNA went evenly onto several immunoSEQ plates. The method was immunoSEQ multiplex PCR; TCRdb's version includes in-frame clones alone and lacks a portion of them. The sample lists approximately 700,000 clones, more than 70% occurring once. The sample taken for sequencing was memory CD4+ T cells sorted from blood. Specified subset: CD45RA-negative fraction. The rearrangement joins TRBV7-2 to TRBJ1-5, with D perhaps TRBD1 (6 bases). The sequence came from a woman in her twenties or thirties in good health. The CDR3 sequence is CASSQKTGSNQPQHF. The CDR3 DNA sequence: TGTGCCAGCAGCCAGAAGACAGGTAGCAATCAGCCCCAGCATTTT.